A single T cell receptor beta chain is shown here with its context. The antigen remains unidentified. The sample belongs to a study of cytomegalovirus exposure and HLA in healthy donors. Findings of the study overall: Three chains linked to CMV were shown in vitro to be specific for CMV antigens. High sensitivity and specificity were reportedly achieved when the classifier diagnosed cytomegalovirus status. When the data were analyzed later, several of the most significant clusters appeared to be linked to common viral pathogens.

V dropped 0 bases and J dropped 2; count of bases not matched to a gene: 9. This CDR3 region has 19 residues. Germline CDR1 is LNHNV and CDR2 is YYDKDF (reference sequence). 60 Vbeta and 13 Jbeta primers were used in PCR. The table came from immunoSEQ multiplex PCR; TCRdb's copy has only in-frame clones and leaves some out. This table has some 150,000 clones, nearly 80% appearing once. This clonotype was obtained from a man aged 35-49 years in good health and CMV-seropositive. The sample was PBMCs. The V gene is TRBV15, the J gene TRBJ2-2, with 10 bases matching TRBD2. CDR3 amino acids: CATSRDEIAGGTNTGELFF. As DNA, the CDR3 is TGTGCCACCAGCAGAGATGAAATAGCGGGAGGCACAAACACCGGGGAGCTGTTTTTT.